A selection of T cell receptor beta chains follows, all from one sample in a study of blood T cell repertoires in COVID-19. TCRdb keeps only in-frame clones here, not all; method: immunoSEQ multiplex PCR. Seen here are roughly 260,000 clones, more than 75% observed once, and the top ten hold over 2%. Sequencing was carried out using peripheral blood. The receptors originated from a woman in her 50s with acute or convalescent COVID-19. Both conserved end residues are part of each CDR3. The D gene is left open where the match is weak. Clone size is stated in some rows and not others, as once, few, many or a class when expanded.

clone_size j_call v_call d_call cdr3_nt cdr3_aa
. TRBJ2-3 TRBV29-1 TRBD2 TGCAGCGTTGAAGGGACTAGCGGGAGAGGGGCAGATACGCAGTATTTT CSVEGTSGRGADTQYF
. TRBJ1-2 TRBV28 . TGTGCCAGCAGTTTGCCCATCGGACATTATGGCTACACCTTC CASSLPIGHYGYTF
. TRBJ2-7 TRBV5-4 TRBD1 TGTGCCAGCAGCTACGCCTCGGGACAGACCTACGAGCAGTACTTC CASSYASGQTYEQYF
. TRBJ1-2 TRBV27 TRBD1 TGTGCCAGCAGCTTGACAGGGACCTATGGCTACACCTTC CASSLTGTYGYTF
once TRBJ1-6 TRBV5-5 . TGTGCCAGCAGCATCAGTTCACCCCTCCACTTT CASSISSPLHF
. TRBJ2-3 TRBV7-2 TRBD1 TGTGCCAGCAGCGTCCCGTGGGGACAGGGGCAGTATTTT CASSVPWGQGQYF
. TRBJ2-5 TRBV10-3 TRBD2 TGTGCCATCAGTGGGGGACTAGCGGGAAACCAAGAGACCCAGTACTTC CAISGGLAGNQETQYF
. TRBJ2-5 TRBV4-2 TRBD2 TGTGCCAGCAGCCAAGATCCTAGCGGGAGGGCCGGTGAGACCCAGTACTTC CASSQDPSGRAGETQYF
. TRBJ2-5 TRBV20-1 TRBD1 TGCAGTGCTGACAGGGGGTGGACCCAGTACTTC CSADRGWTQYF
. TRBJ1-1 TRBV9 TRBD1 TGTGCCAGCAGCGGCGGGACAGAGAACACTGAAGCTTTCTTT CASSGGTENTEAFF
. TRBJ2-5 TRBV24-1 . TGTGCCACCAGTGATTACGGGAATCCGGGACAAGAGACCCAGTACTTC CATSDYGNPGQETQYF
. TRBJ2-1 TRBV5-1 TRBD2 TGCGCCAGCAGCTTAGGACTAGCGGGAAGTGAGCAGTTCTTC CASSLGLAGSEQFF
. TRBJ1-6 TRBV6-5 TRBD1 TGTGCCAGCAGACGGACAGGGGCTGTTTCACCCCTCCACTTT CASRRTGAVSPLHF
. TRBJ2-7 TRBV24-1 TRBD2 TGTGCCACCAGTGACCCGGGACTAGCCAAGCAGTACTTC CATSDPGLAKQYF
. TRBJ2-1 TRBV21-1 . TGTGCCAGCAGAAGAGCGAGCGGGAATAGCTCCTACAATGAGCAGTTCTTC CASRRASGNSSYNEQFF
once TRBJ1-4 TRBV11-2 . TGTGCCAGCAGCCCCTTACAGGGTCGGGAAAAACTGTTTTTT CASSPLQGREKLFF
. TRBJ2-7 TRBV27 . . CASSTSDRVYYEQYF
few TRBJ2-5 TRBV5-1 TRBD1 TGCGCCAGCAGCGTGGGGACAGGGGTTTGGGAGACCCAGTACTTC CASSVGTGVWETQYF
. TRBJ2-7 TRBV7-9 TRBD1 TGTGCCAGCAGCTACACAGGGGGCAACGAGCAGTACTTC CASSYTGGNEQYF
. TRBJ2-3 TRBV7-6 TRBD2 TGTGCCAGCAGGCGTGGGACTAGCGGGCGTTCTAGCACAGATACGCAGTATTTT CASRRGTSGRSSTDTQYF
. TRBJ2-4 TRBV19 . TGTGCCACTGCGGGACCTTTGTGGGCCAAAAACATTCAGTACTTC CATAGPLWAKNIQYF
. TRBJ2-7 TRBV4-1 . TGCGCCAGCAGCGGCCACCGGGACTTAAAACCCTACGAGCAGTACTTC CASSGHRDLKPYEQYF
. TRBJ2-7 TRBV24-1 TRBD2 TGTGCCACCAGTGACTCGGGACTAGCGGGAGTCCCCTACGAGCAGTACTTC CATSDSGLAGVPYEQYF
. TRBJ2-3 TRBV19 TRBD1 TGTGCCAGTAAATCCAGGGGGTCAGACACAGATACGCAGTATTTT CASKSRGSDTDTQYF
. TRBJ1-5 TRBV4-1 . TGCGCCAGCAGCCAAATTGAGCAGGGCAATCAGCCCCAGCATTTT CASSQIEQGNQPQHF
. TRBJ2-1 TRBV7-3 TRBD2 TGTGCCAGCAGCCTAGGGACTAGCGGGAGCCGGAGCCTCAATGAGCAGTTCTTC CASSLGTSGSRSLNEQFF
. TRBJ2-1 TRBV19 . TGTGCCAGTAGTATGGGCGAAGACAATGAGCAGTTCTTC CASSMGEDNEQFF
. TRBJ2-2 TRBV5-1 TRBD1 TGCGCCAGCAGTCGTGACAGGGGTCCCGGGGAGCTGTTTTTT CASSRDRGPGELFF
. TRBJ1-3 TRBV2 TRBD1 TGTGCCAGCATAATCACAGGGGCTGGAAACACCATATATTTT CASIITGAGNTIYF
. TRBJ1-5 TRBV21-1 . TGTGCCAGCAGCAAAGGGGCCCCCTGGAGCCAGGGGGATCAGCCCCAGCATTTT CASSKGAPWSQGDQPQHF
few TRBJ2-2 TRBV11-2 TRBD1 TGTGCCAGCAGTTCAAACAGGGGCACCGGGGAGCTGTTTTTT CASSSNRGTGELFF
. TRBJ2-7 TRBV9 . TGTGCCAGCAGCGTAGCGTATTGGAGGTGGCTAGCCCAGTACGAGCAGTACTTC CASSVAYWRWLAQYEQYF
. TRBJ1-2 TRBV4-2 TRBD1 TGTGCCAGCAGCTCCCATAAGACAGGGAGGTGGGACTATGGCTACACCTTC CASSSHKTGRWDYGYTF
. TRBJ1-6 TRBV10-3 TRBD1 TGTGCCACCAGGGACAGGGCTAATTCACCCCTCCACTTT CATRDRANSPLHF
. TRBJ1-5 TRBV19 . TGTGCCAGTAGTATCCTTCCCCAGGGGCAGCATCAGCCCCAGCATTTT CASSILPQGQHQPQHF
. TRBJ2-3 TRBV5-1 . TGCGCCAGCAGCCAGGCCTTTGGCACAGATACGCAGTATTTT CASSQAFGTDTQYF
. TRBJ1-2 TRBV7-9 . TGTGCCAGCAGCTTTTCACAATTAAATGGCTACACCTTC CASSFSQLNGYTF
. TRBJ2-1 TRBV30 TRBD2 TGTGCCTGGAGTGTTGTGACTAGCGGGAAAACCTCCTACAATGAGCAGTTCTTC CAWSVVTSGKTSYNEQFF
. TRBJ2-7 TRBV27 . TGTGCCAGCAGTTTGCGGGCCTCCTACGAGCAGTACTTC CASSLRASYEQYF
. TRBJ1-5 TRBV7-9 TRBD1 TGTGCCAGCAGCAAGACAGGGGGTGGCAATCAGCCCCAGCATTTT CASSKTGGGNQPQHF
. TRBJ1-1 TRBV5-1 . TGCGCCAGCAGCTTGACAGCGAACACTGAAGCTTTCTTT CASSLTANTEAFF